The 8 T cell receptor beta chains below come from one sample, sequenced in a study of early T cells in non-severe SARS-CoV-2 infection. TCRdb passed the 5' RACE reads through MiXCR, listing each CDR3 protein once. The table lists 50,000 to 60,000 distinct CDR3 sequences, about 7.1% of them singletons. The sequencing here drew on whole blood, taken at baseline. Receptors originate from an adult who was a healthcare worker with PCR-confirmed SARS-CoV-2 infection or an uninfected control (not recorded which).

This clonotype has more than one count but fewer than ten. The CDR3 DNA is TGTGCCAGCAGCGCCGGGGGGTCACCCCTCCACTTT. Protein sequence: CASSAGGSPLHF. The genes are TRBV9 and TRBJ1-6; D possibly corresponds to TRBD1 (5 bases). The CDR3 runs to 12 residues. Per germline, CDR1 SGDLS and CDR2 YYNGEE. The germline V and J ends were trimmed by 3 bases and 10 bases, with 8 bases remaining between them.

In this sample, this clonotype turned up many times. The rearrangement uses TRBV20-1 and TRBJ2-3, with a possible D match to TRBD2 (6 bases). The CDR3 extends over 13 amino acids. Trimming stripped 5 bases from V and 4 bases from J, with 13 bases between. Germline V lookup: CDR1 DFQATT, CDR2 SNEGSKA (reference sequence). CDR3 in amino acids: CSARGGAPDTQYF. Written as DNA, the CDR3 is TGCAGTGCTCGGGGCGGGGCCCCAGATACGCAGTATTTT.

This clonotype has a count of ten or more. The chain has TRBV7-6 and TRBJ1-2; D gene unclear. Trimming removed 10 bases at V and 8 bases at J, with 17 bases between. The germline CDR1 and CDR2 sequences are SGHVS and FNYEAQ. This CDR3 has 12 amino acids. CDR3 DNA: TGTGCCACCAATAGCTGGGAGGAAGGCTACACCTTC. Its protein is CATNSWEEGYTF.

J is TRBJ2-7 and V is TRBV15; TRBD1 matches 8 bases. This CDR3 comprises 16 residues. Germline values: CDR1 LNHNV, CDR2 YYDKDF (reference sequence). J gave up 2 bases and V 3 bases, and 9 bases lay outside the gene matches. The CDR3 nucleotides read TGTGCCACCAGCAGCGGGACAGGAGCTCGTCCCTACGAGCAGTACTTC. Translation: CATSSGTGARPYEQYF.

The rearrangement uses TRBV5-1 and TRBJ2-7, with 8 bases that match TRBD1. Germline CDR1 and CDR2: SGHRS and YFSETQ. The CDR3 extends over 15 amino acids. Losses at the gene ends were 1 base for V and 5 bases for J; bases not matched to a gene: 8. The CDR3 reads CASSLRQGTDNEQYF. The CDR3 region has the DNA TGCGCCAGCAGCTTGCGACAGGGGACAGACAACGAGCAGTACTTC.

This clonotype turned up a few times. The V gene is TRBV7-2, the J gene TRBJ2-3; possible D gene TRBD2, 5 bases. CDR3 length: 12 amino acids. V lost 4 bases to trimming and J lost 9 bases, with 11 bases between them. Germline CDR1 and CDR2: SGHTA and FQGNSA. CDR3 region: CASSSPGITQYF. CDR3 nucleotides: TGTGCCAGCAGCTCCCCGGGGATAACGCAGTATTTT. Looking up the rest from reference TRBV7-2 and TRBJ2-3 gives the full variable domain: GAGVSQSPSNKVTEKGKDVELRCDPISGHTALYWYRQSLGQGLEFLIYFQGNSAPDKSGLPSDRFSAERTGGSVSTLTIQRTQQEDSAVYLCASSSPGITQYFGPGTRLTVL.

This chain joins TRBV5-6 and TRBJ1-1; 7 nucleotides agree with TRBD1. This CDR3 has 15 residues. With V trimmed by 5 bases and J by 5 bases, 12 bases remained unmatched. The germline CDR1 and CDR2 sequences are SGHDT and YYEEEE. The CDR3 DNA sequence: TGTGCCAGCAGGGCGATTACAGGGGAGGGAACTGAAGCTTTCTTT. As protein: CASRAITGEGTEAFF. Full variable domain (missing parts from reference TRBV5-6 and TRBJ1-1): DAGVTQSPTHLIKTRGQQVTLRCSPKSGHDTVSWYQQALGQGPQFIFQYYEEEERQRGNFPDRFSGHQFPNYSSELNVNALLLGDSALYLCASRAITGEGTEAFFGQGTRLTVV.

The V and J genes are TRBV28 and TRBJ1-2, with D possibly TRBD1 on 6 matching bases. The V and J ends lost 5 bases and 8 bases respectively, with 12 bases between them. The CDR3 consists of 12 residues. Germline V gene data show CDR1 as MDHEN and CDR2 as SYDVKM. The CDR3 nucleotides read TGTGCCAGCAGTCACAGGGATTACGGCTACACCTTC. Protein product: CASSHRDYGYTF.